These 30 T cell receptor beta chains came from one sample sequenced in a study of early T cells in non-severe SARS-CoV-2 infection. TCRdb redid the calling of the 5' RACE reads with MiXCR, one entry per CDR3 protein. The sample consists of 25,000 to 35,000 distinct CDR3 sequences, approximately 5.4% of them appearing once. Sequencing used whole blood. These receptors all stem from an adult who was a healthcare worker with PCR-confirmed SARS-CoV-2 infection or an uninfected control (not recorded which).

This clonotype was observed at least ten times. The V call is TRBV9, the J call TRBJ2-6; tentative D call: TRBD1 (6 bases). V lost 1 base to trimming and J lost 0 bases, with 11 bases between them. This CDR3 region has 17 residues. Germline CDR1 is SGDLS and CDR2 is YYNGEE. CDR3 loop: CASSVQGTLSGANVLTF. The CDR3 DNA reads as TGTGCCAGCAGCGTACAGGGGACCCTCTCTGGGGCCAACGTCCTGACTTTC. The complete variable domain, with remaining parts taken from reference TRBV9 and TRBJ2-6, reads DSGVTQTPKHLITATGQRVTLRCSPRSGDLSVYWYQQSLDQGLQFLIQYYNGEERAKGNILERFSAQQFPDLHSELNLSSLELGDSALYFCASSVQGTLSGANVLTFGAGSRLTVL.

There are many counts of this clonotype. The rearrangement links TRBV29-1 to TRBJ2-3; D is unresolved. The length of the CDR3 is 12 residues. CDR1 is SQVTM and CDR2 is ANQGSEA in the germline V gene. Trimming took 4 bases from V and 0 from J, leaving 5 bases between them. The chain's CDR3 is CSVGLSTDTQYF. CDR3 nucleotides: TGCAGCGTTGGGCTGAGCACAGATACGCAGTATTTT.

This clonotype came up many times. The CDR3 DNA follows: TGCAGCGGCCGAGACAGCATGAACACTGAAGCTTTCTTT. Its translation: CSGRDSMNTEAFF. The gene calls are TRBV29-1 and TRBJ1-1, with D perhaps matching TRBD1 (5 bases). Germline V gene data show CDR1 as SQVTM and CDR2 as ANQGSEA. The CDR3 covers 13 residues. V gave up 7 bases and J gave up 0 bases, with 12 bases separating them.

This clonotype occurred many times. The rearrangement joins TRBV2 to TRBJ1-5, with 7 bases fitting TRBD1. Germline CDR1 SNHLY, CDR2 FYNNEI. This CDR3 has 15 residues. V lost 2 bases to trimming and J lost 2 bases; unmatched junction nucleotides: 3. The CDR3 DNA sequence: TGTGCCAGCAGTGAAAAACAGGGGCGCAATCAGCCCCAGCATTTT. It translates to CASSEKQGRNQPQHF.

This clonotype was found many times. V is TRBV7-6 and J is TRBJ2-1; TRBD2 matches 15 bases. Germline values: CDR1 SGHVS, CDR2 FNYEAQ. The V gene end was trimmed by 5 bases and the J gene end by 4 bases; junction bases not matched to a gene: 9. The CDR3 length is 18 residues. This CDR3 reads CASSPRTSGGAVYNEQFF. CDR3 nucleotides: TGTGCCAGCAGCCCGAGGACTAGCGGGGGGGCTGTATACAATGAGCAGTTCTTC.

This clonotype has a count of ten or more. The genes are TRBV7-2 and TRBJ2-7; either TRBD1 or TRBD2 may supply D (5 bases each). CDR3 length: 13 amino acids. V was cut by 4 bases and J by 5 bases, with 12 bases left in between. CDR1 and CDR2 from the germline V gene are SGHTA and FQGNSA. This CDR3 reads CASSWALGDEQYF. The DNA for the CDR3 is TGTGCCAGCAGCTGGGCCCTGGGGGACGAGCAGTACTTC.

This clonotype was seen a few times. The CDR3 DNA reads TGCAGTGCTAGAGACCTACTTGAGCCAGGGGAAGCTTATAGCAATCAGCCCCAGCATTTT. This codes for CSARDLLEPGEAYSNQPQHF. The rearrangement uses TRBV20-1 and TRBJ1-5; tentative D call: TRBD1 (6 bases). Germline CDR1 reads DFQATT; CDR2 reads SNEGSKA (reference sequence). Between the trimmed V and J ends, which lost 0 bases and 0 bases, there was a span of 24 bases. The CDR3 has 20 residues.

Ten or more counts support this clonotype. The gene calls are TRBV21-1 and TRBJ1-4. TRBV21-1 is flagged as a pseudogene. The CDR3 extends over 12 amino acids. This CDR3 is CASSPLDEKLFF. As DNA, the CDR3 is TGTGCCAGCAGCCCGCTGGATGAAAAACTGTTTTTT.

This clonotype was found many times. The CDR3, as DNA: TGCAGTGCTAGAGATAACCGACAGAATAATGAAAAACTGTTTTTT. It encodes CSARDNRQNNEKLFF. The chain carries TRBV20-1 and TRBJ1-4, with a possible D match to TRBD1 (5 bases). V shed 0 bases and J shed 4 bases, with 12 bases lying between them. The CDR3 covers 15 residues. Germline assignment: CDR1 DFQATT and CDR2 SNEGSKA (reference sequence).

This clonotype was counted only a few times. This chain joins TRBV6-1 and TRBJ2-1; 7 bases are shared with TRBD1. The CDR3 runs 13 residues. V lost 8 bases and J lost 5; bases outside the gene matches: 6. Germline-derived CDR1 and CDR2 are MNHNS and SASEGT. The CDR3 is CASGTGANNEQFF. DNA for the CDR3: TGTGCCAGCGGCACAGGGGCCAACAATGAGCAGTTCTTC.

This clonotype was detected ten times or more. This chain links TRBV11-2 with TRBJ2-5, with TRBD2 matching 14 bases. The CDR3 runs 15 residues. J gave up 7 bases and V 5 bases, and 6 bases lay outside the gene matches. Germline CDR1 is SGHAT and CDR2 is FQNNGV. Written as DNA, the CDR3 is TGTGCCAGCAGCAGGACTAGCGGGGGGCCCAGGACCCAGTACTTC. Translated: CASSRTSGGPRTQYF.

Many counts were recorded for this clonotype. The V and J genes are TRBV7-9 and TRBJ1-1, with 7 nucleotides matching TRBD1. J gave up 3 bases and V 5 bases, and 6 bases lay outside the gene matches. The germline gives CDR1 SEHNR, CDR2 FQNEAQ (reference sequence). This CDR3 has 14 amino acids. CDR3 DNA sequence: TGTGCCAGCAGCCTGACAGGGTTGGACACTGAAGCTTTCTTT. Amino acid sequence: CASSLTGLDTEAFF.

This clonotype occurred many times. The chain employs TRBV20-1 and TRBJ2-7, with TRBD1 matching 8 bases. The CDR3 has 12 amino acids. The junction had 6 bases not matched to a gene; V was cut back by 5 bases and J by 6 bases. Germline V CDR1 and CDR2: DFQATT, SNEGSKA (reference sequence). The DNA for the CDR3 is TGCAGTGCTCACGACAGGGGTAGCGAGCAGTACTTC. Translation gives CSAHDRGSEQYF.

This clonotype was recorded many times. The chain carries TRBV29-1 and TRBJ2-3; 7 nucleotides match TRBD2. This CDR3 has 14 amino acids. Germline CDR1 reads SQVTM; CDR2 reads ANQGSEA. V dropped 3 bases and J dropped 3; count of bases not matched to a gene: 6. CDR3 sequence (DNA): TGCAGCGTTGACTCCCAGGGAGGGACAGATACGCAGTATTTT. The encoded protein is CSVDSQGGTDTQYF.

V and J are TRBV11-2 and TRBJ1-1; D possibly corresponds to TRBD1 (6 bases). Trimming pared 4 bases from V and 5 bases from J, leaving 14 bases between. This CDR3 comprises 14 residues. The germline V gene encodes CDR1 SGHAT and CDR2 FQNNGV. This CDR3 reads CASSSSTGPTEAFF. In DNA, the CDR3 is TGTGCCAGCAGCTCCTCGACAGGTCCGACTGAAGCTTTCTTT. The complete variable domain, with remaining parts taken from reference TRBV11-2 and TRBJ1-1, reads EAGVAQSPRYKIIEKRQSVAFWCNPISGHATLYWYQQILGQGPKLLIQFQNNGVVDDSQLPKDRFSAERLKGVDSTLKIQPAKLEDSAVYLCASSSSTGPTEAFFGQGTRLTVV.

Ten or more counts support this clonotype. The V and J genes are TRBV6-5 and TRBJ1-2, with TRBD1 identical over 7 bases. The V segment lost 0 bases and the J segment 7 bases; nucleotides outside the gene matches: 8. The CDR3 totals 15 residues. Looked up from germline, CDR1 is MNHEY and CDR2 is SVGAGI. The CDR3 DNA is TGTGCCAGCAGTTACTCCGCTCAACAGGGGACTGGCTACACCTTC. It codes for CASSYSAQQGTGYTF.

In this sample, this clonotype turned up many times. The genes are TRBV7-2 and TRBJ2-3; unclear D gene. Trimming took off 0 bases at V and 4 bases at J, with 17 bases between the two ends. CDR3 length: 17 residues. Germline CDR1 SGHTA, CDR2 FQGNSA. CDR3 bases: TGTGCCAGCAGCTTAGCAGAGGATTTTGGGAATGCAGATACGCAGTATTTT. Its protein is CASSLAEDFGNADTQYF.

This clonotype was seen at least ten times. The chain couples TRBV6-6 to TRBJ2-3; D is possibly TRBD1 or TRBD2 (6 bases each). Germline V gives CDR1 MNHNY, CDR2 SVGAGI (reference sequence). V was trimmed by 5 bases and J by 2 bases, leaving 20 bases between them. There are 17 residues in the CDR3. CDR3 sequence (DNA): TGTGCCAGCAGTCGTCCCGTGGAGGGGGGACCCACAGATACGCAGTATTTT. It encodes CASSRPVEGGPTDTQYF.

This clonotype showed up many times. The CDR3: CASSFQTGWQETQYF. The CDR3 bases are TGTGCCAGCAGCTTTCAGACAGGGTGGCAAGAGACCCAGTACTTC. This chain joins TRBV7-2 and TRBJ2-5; 7 bases are a match to TRBD1. Trimming took 3 bases from V and 2 from J; bases not matched to a gene: 6. The CDR3 sequence is 15 residues long. Germline V gives CDR1 SGHTA, CDR2 FQGNSA.

This clonotype was found many times. The chain has TRBV7-2 and TRBJ2-3; 10 positions agree with TRBD2. V dropped 2 bases and J dropped 5; count of bases not matched to a gene: 4. The CDR3 is made up of 15 amino acids. Looked up from germline, CDR1 is SGHTA and CDR2 is FQGNSA. The CDR3 reads CASSLQAGGIDTQYF. The CDR3 nucleotides read TGTGCCAGCAGCTTACAAGCGGGGGGGATAGATACGCAGTATTTT.

This clonotype appeared many times. The V call is TRBV9, the J call TRBJ2-3, with no clear D. CDR1 is SGDLS, CDR2 YYNGEE, per germline. CDR3 size: 15 residues. V lost 0 bases and J lost 2, with 10 bases in between. CDR3 DNA: TGTGCCAGCAGCGTAGGTGGAGTAATCACAGATACGCAGTATTTT. Its translation: CASSVGGVITDTQYF.

This clonotype has a handful of counts. The gene calls are TRBV27 and TRBJ2-5; D is uncertain. This CDR3 is 17 amino acids long. Germline V CDR1 and CDR2: MNHEY, SMNVEV (reference sequence). Trimming took off 5 bases at V and 0 bases at J, with 19 bases between the two ends. The CDR3, as DNA: TGTGCCAGCAGTCCCCGGGCCCATAACTCGTACCAAGAGACCCAGTACTTC. Its protein product is CASSPRAHNSYQETQYF.

This clonotype counts as medium-sized. The chain combines TRBV27 with TRBJ2-7, with D possibly TRBD1 on 6 matching bases. Germline CDR1 MNHEY, CDR2 SMNVEV (reference sequence). The CDR3 totals 14 residues. V lost 5 bases and J 3 bases, leaving 14 bases between the germline ends. DNA of the CDR3: TGTGCCAGCAGTCCCCGCAGGGACATCTACGAGCAGTACTTC. Translating gives CASSPRRDIYEQYF.

This clonotype was seen a handful of times. The chain combines TRBV28 with TRBJ2-2; perhaps TRBD2 as D (7 bases). Germline V gene sequence: CDR1 MDHEN, CDR2 SYDVKM. The V end was cut by 5 bases, the J end by 0 bases, with 22 bases between. The CDR3 has 19 amino acids. The CDR3 DNA sequence: TGTGCCAGCAGTCCGGGGGGCCCGGGGGCAAGATCGAACACCGGGGAGCTGTTTTTT. Its translation is CASSPGGPGARSNTGELFF.

This clonotype was detected only a few times. This chain connects TRBV20-1 to TRBJ1-2; possible D gene TRBD1, 5 bases. Germline CDR1 and CDR2: DFQATT and SNEGSKA (reference sequence). The CDR3 is 11 residues long. Trimming took off 2 bases at V and 8 bases at J, with 9 bases between the two ends. Here the CDR3 reads CSARWGLGYTF. In DNA form, the CDR3 reads TGCAGTGCTAGATGGGGCCTGGGCTACACCTTC.

The sample holds many counts of this clonotype. This chain uses TRBV12-3 or TRBV12-4 with TRBJ1-2; 9 nucleotides match TRBD1. The CDR3 is 14 amino acids. The V and J ends lost 3 bases and 7 bases, in that order; junction bases with no gene match: 6. The CDR3: CASSFRDRVFGYTF. CDR3 bases: TGTGCCAGCAGTTTCCGGGACAGGGTCTTTGGCTACACCTTC.

This clonotype was recorded at least ten times. The J gene is TRBJ2-7, the V gene TRBV6-1, with D perhaps matching TRBD2 (6 bases). This CDR3 has 15 amino acids. CDR1 is MNHNS, CDR2 SASEGT, per germline. Deletions cut 1 base from V and 1 base from J, with 11 bases between. DNA for the CDR3: TGTGCCAGCAGTGAAGAGGACGGGACTTCCTACGAGCAGTACTTC. Translating it yields CASSEEDGTSYEQYF.

This sequence joins TRBV20-1 and TRBJ2-3, with a tentative D call TRBD2 (5 bases). Germline assignment: CDR1 DFQATT and CDR2 SNEGSKA (reference sequence). This CDR3 is 14 amino acids long. The ends were cut back, 3 bases at V and 6 bases at J, with 16 bases in the middle. The CDR3 DNA follows: TGCAGTGCTAGGAGCGGCGTATTACTCGATACGCAGTATTTT. Translation gives CSARSGVLLDTQYF.

In this sample, this clonotype turned up many times. The chain is built from TRBV29-1 and TRBJ1-2; D is unclear. Germline CDR1 and CDR2: SQVTM and ANQGSEA. Trimming stripped 4 bases from V and 2 bases from J, with 5 bases between. This CDR3 is 11 amino acids long. CDR3 sequence reads: CSVVYNYGYTF. In DNA form, the CDR3 reads TGCAGCGTTGTATACAACTATGGCTACACCTTC.

This clonotype was counted ten times or more. The V and J genes are TRBV3-1 and TRBJ2-4, with a possible D match to TRBD2 (6 bases). The CDR3 runs to 12 residues. CDR1 is LGHDT and CDR2 is YNNKEL in the germline V gene (reference sequence). Trimming pared 8 bases from V and 8 bases from J, leaving 13 bases between. The CDR3 DNA reads as TGTGCCAGCTCCCGGTGGGGGGACATTCAGTACTTC. This sequence encodes CASSRWGDIQYF.